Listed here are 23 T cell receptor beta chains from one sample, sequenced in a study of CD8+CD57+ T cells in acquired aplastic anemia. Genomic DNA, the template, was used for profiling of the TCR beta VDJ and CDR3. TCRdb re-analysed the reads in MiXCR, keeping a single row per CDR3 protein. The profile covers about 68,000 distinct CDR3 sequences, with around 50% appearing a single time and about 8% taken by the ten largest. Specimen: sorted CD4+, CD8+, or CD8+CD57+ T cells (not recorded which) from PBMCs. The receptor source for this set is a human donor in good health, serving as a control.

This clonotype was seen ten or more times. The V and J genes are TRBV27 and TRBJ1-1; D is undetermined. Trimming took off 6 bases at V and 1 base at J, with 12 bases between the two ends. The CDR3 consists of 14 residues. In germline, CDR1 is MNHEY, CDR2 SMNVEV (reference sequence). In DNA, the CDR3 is TGTGCCAGCAGCTATTCTCGGGCGAACACTGAAGCTTTCTTT. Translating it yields CASSYSRANTEAFF.

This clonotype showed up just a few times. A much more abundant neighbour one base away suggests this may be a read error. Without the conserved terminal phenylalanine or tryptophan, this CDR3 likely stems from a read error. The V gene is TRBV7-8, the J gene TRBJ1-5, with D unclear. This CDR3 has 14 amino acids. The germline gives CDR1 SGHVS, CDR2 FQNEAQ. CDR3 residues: CAGSLPGFNQPQHL. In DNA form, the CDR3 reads TGTGCCGGCAGCCTACCGGGATTCAATCAGCCCCAGCATTTA.

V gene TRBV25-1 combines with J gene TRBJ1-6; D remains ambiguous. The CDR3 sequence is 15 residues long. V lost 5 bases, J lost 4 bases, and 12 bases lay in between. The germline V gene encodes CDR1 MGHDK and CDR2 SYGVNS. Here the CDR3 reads CASSMDGRYNSPLHF. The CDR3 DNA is TGTGCCAGCAGTATGGACGGACGATATAATTCACCCCTCCACTTT. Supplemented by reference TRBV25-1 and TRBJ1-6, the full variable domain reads EADIYQTPRYLVIGTGKKITLECSQTMGHDKMYWYQQDPGMELHLIHYSYGVNSTEKGDLSSESTVSRIRTEHFPLTLESARPSHTSQYLCASSMDGRYNSPLHFGNGTRLTVT.

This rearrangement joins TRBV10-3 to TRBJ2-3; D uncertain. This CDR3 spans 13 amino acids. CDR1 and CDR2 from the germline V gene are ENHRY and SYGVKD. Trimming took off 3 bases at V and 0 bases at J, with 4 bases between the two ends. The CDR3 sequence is CAISEGSTDTQYF. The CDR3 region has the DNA TGTGCCATCAGTGAAGGTAGCACAGATACGCAGTATTTT.

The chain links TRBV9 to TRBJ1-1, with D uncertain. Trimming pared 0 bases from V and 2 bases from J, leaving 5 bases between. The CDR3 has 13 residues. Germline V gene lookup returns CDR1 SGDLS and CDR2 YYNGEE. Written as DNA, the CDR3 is TGTGCCAGCAGCGTAGGGTTCAACACTGAAGCTTTCTTT. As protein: CASSVGFNTEAFF.

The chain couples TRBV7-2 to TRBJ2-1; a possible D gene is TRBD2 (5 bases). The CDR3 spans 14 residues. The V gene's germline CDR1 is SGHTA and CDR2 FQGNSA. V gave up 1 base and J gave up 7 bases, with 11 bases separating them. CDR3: CASSLGLAGNEQFF. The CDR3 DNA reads TGTGCCAGCAGCTTAGGGCTAGCCGGGAATGAGCAGTTCTTC.

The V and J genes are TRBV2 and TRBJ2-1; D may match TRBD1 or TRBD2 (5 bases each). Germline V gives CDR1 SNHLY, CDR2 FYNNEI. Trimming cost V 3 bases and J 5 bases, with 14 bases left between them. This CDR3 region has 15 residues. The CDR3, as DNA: TGTGCCAGCAGTGATTCCGGGACGAGGAACAATGAGCAGTTCTTC. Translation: CASSDSGTRNNEQFF. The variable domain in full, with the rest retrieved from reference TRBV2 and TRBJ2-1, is EPEVTQTPSHQVTQMGQEVILRCVPISNHLYFYWYRQILGQKVEFLVSFYNNEISEKSEIFDDQFSVERPDGSNFTLKIRSTKLEDSAMYFCASSDSGTRNNEQFFGPGTRLTVL.

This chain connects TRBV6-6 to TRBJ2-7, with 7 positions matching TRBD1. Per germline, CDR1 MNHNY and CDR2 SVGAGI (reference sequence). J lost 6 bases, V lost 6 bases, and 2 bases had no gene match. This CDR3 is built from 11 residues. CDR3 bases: TGTGCCAGCAGAACAGGGGCCGAGCAGTACTTC. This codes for CASRTGAEQYF.

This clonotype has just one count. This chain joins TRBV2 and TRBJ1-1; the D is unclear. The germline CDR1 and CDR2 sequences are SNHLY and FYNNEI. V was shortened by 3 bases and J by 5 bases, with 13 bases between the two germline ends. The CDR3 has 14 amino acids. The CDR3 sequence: CASSDRMTSTEAFF. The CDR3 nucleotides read TGTGCCAGCAGTGACAGGATGACATCAACTGAAGCTTTCTTT.

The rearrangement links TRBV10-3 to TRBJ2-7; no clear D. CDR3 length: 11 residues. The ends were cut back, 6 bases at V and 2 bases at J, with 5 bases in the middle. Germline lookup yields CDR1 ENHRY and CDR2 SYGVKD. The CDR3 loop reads CAIRQTYEQYF. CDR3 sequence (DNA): TGTGCCATCAGACAGACCTACGAGCAGTACTTC.

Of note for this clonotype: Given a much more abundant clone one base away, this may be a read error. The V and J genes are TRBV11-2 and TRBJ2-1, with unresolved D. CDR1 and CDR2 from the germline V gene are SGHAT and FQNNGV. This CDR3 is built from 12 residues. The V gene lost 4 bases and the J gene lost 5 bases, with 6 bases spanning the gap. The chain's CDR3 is CASSSQDNEQFF. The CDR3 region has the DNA TGTGCCAGCAGCTCACAAGACAATGAGCAGTTCTTC.

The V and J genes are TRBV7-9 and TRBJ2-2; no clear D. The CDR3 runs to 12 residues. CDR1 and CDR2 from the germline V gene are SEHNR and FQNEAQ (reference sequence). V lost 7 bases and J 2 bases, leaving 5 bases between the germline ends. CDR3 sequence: CASNRNTGELFF. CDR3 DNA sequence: TGTGCCAGCAACCGTAACACCGGGGAGCTGTTTTTT. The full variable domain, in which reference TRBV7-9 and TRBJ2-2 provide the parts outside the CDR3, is DTGVSQNPRHKITKRGQNVTFRCDPISEHNRLYWYRQTLGQGPEFLTYFQNEAQLEKSRLLSDRFSAERPKGSFSTLEIQRTEQGDSAMYLCASNRNTGELFFGEGSRLTVL.

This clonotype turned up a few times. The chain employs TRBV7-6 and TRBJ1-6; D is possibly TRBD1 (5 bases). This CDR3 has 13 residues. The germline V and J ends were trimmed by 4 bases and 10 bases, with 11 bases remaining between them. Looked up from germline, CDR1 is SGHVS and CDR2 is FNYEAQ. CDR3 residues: CASSSAQGSPLHF. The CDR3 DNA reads TGTGCCAGCAGCTCGGCGCAGGGCTCACCCCTCCACTTT.

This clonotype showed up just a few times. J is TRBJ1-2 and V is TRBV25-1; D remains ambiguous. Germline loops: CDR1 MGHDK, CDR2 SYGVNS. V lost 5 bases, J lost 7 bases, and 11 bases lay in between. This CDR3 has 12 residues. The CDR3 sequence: CASSRGLGGYTF. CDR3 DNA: TGTGCCAGCAGTAGAGGGTTGGGTGGCTACACCTTC.

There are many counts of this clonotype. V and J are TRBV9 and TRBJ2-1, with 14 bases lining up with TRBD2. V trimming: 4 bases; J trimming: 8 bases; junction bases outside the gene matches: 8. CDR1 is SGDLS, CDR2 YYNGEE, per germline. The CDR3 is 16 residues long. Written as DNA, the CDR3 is TGTGCCAGCAGCACTAGACTAGCGGGAGGGCAGCATGAGCAGTTCTTC. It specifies CASSTRLAGGQHEQFF.

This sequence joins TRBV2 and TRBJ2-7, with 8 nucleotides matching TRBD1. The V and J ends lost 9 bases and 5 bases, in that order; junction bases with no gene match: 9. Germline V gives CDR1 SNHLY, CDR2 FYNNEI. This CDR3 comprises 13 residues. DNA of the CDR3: TGTGCCAGTTCCCTGGACAGGGATGACGAGCAGTACTTC. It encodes CASSLDRDDEQYF.

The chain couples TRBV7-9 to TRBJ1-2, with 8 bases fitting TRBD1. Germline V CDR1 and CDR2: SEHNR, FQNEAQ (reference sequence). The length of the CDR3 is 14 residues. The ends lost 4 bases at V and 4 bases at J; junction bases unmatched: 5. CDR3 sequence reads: CASSSPGTGYGYTF. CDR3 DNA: TGTGCCAGCAGCTCCCCCGGGACAGGCTATGGCTACACCTTC. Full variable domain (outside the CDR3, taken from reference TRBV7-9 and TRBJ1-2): DTGVSQNPRHKITKRGQNVTFRCDPISEHNRLYWYRQTLGQGPEFLTYFQNEAQLEKSRLLSDRFSAERPKGSFSTLEIQRTEQGDSAMYLCASSSPGTGYGYTFGSGTRLTVV.

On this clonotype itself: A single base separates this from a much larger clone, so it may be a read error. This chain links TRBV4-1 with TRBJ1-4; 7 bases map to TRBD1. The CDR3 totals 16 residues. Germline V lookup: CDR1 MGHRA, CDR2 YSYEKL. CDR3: CASSQGNRGSNGKLFF. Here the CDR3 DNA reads TGCGCCAGCAGCCAGGGCAACAGGGGCTCTAATGGAAAACTGTTTTTT.

The CDR3 region is CATSGLAEETQYF. The DNA of the CDR3 is TGTGCCACCAGTGGGTTAGCGGAAGAGACCCAGTACTTC. This rearrangement joins TRBV24-1 to TRBJ2-5, with a tentative D call TRBD2 (6 bases). This CDR3 contains 13 residues. With 5 bases removed from V and 3 bases from J, the gap between germline ends came to 9 bases. Germline loops: CDR1 KGHDR, CDR2 SFDVKD.

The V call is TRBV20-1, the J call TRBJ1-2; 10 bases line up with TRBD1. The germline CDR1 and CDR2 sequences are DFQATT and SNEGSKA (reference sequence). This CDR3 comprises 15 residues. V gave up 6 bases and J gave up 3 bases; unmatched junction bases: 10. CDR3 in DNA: TGCAGTGCCAAAATCGGGACAGGGGAACACTATGGCTACACCTTC. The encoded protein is CSAKIGTGEHYGYTF.

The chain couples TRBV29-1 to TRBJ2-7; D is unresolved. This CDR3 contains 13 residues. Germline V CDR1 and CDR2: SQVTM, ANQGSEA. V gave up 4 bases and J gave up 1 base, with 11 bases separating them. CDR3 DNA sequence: TGCAGCGTTGTAGCCGGAACGTCCTACGAGCAGTACTTC. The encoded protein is CSVVAGTSYEQYF.

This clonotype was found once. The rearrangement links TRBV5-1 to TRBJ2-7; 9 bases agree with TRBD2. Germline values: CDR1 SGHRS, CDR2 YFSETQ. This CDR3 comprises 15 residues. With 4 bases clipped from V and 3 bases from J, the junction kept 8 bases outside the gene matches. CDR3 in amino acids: CASSVSGSGGYEQYF. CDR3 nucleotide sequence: TGCGCCAGCAGCGTTAGCGGGAGTGGTGGCTACGAGCAGTACTTC.

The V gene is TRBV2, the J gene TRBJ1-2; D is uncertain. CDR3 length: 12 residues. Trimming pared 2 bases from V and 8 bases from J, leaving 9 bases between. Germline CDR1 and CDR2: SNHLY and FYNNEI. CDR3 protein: CASSEKRDGYTF. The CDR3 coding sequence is TGTGCCAGCAGTGAAAAGCGCGACGGCTACACCTTC.